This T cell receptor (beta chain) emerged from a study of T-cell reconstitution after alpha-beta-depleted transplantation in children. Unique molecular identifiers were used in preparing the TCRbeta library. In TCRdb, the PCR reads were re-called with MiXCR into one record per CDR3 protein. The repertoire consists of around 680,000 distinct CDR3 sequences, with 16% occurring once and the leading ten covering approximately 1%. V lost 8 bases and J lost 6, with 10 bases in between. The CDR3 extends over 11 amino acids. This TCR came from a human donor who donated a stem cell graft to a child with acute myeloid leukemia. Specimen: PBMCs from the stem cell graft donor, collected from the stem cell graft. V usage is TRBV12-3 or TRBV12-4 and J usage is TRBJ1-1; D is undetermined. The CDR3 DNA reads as TGTGCCAGCTCCAAGGGCGCTGAAGCTTTCTTT. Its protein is CASSKGAEAFF.